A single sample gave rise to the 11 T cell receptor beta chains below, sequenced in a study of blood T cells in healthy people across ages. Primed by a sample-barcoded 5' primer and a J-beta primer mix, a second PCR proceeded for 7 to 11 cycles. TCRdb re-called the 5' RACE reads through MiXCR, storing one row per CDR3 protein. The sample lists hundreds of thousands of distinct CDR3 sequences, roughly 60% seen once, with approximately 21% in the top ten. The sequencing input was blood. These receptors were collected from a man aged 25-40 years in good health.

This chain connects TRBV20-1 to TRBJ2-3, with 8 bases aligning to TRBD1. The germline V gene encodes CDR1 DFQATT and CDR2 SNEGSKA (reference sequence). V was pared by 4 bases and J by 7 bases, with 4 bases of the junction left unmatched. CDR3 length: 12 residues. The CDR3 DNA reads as TGCAGTGCTAAGGACAGGGCGAATACGCAGTATTTT. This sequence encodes CSAKDRANTQYF.

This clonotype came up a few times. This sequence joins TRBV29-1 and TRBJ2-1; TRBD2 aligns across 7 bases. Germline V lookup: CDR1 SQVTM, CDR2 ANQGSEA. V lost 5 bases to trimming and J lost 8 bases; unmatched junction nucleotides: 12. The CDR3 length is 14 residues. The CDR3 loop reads CSVSVGGALDEQFF. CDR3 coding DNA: TGCAGCGTTTCAGTGGGAGGGGCCCTCGATGAGCAGTTCTTC.

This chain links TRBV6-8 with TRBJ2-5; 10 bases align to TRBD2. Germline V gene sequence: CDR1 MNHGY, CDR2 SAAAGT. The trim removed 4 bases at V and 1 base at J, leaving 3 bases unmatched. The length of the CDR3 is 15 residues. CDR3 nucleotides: TGTGCCAGCAGTTTAGGGACTAGCGCCCAAGAGACCCAGTACTTC. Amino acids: CASSLGTSAQETQYF.

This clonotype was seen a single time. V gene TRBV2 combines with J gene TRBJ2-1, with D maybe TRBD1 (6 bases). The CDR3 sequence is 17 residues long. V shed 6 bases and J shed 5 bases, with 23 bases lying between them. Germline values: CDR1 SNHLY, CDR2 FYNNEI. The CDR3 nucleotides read TGTGCCAGCAGATGGCACAGGGTCCGTGGTCAGGACAATGAGCAGTTCTTC. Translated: CASRWHRVRGQDNEQFF. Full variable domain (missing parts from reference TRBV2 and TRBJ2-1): EPEVTQTPSHQVTQMGQEVILRCVPISNHLYFYWYRQILGQKVEFLVSFYNNEISEKSEIFDDQFSVERPDGSNFTLKIRSTKLEDSAMYFCASRWHRVRGQDNEQFFGPGTRLTVL.

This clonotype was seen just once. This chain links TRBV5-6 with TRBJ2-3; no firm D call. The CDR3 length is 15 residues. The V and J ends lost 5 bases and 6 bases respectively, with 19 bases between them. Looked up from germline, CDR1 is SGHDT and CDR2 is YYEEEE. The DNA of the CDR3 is TGTGCCAGCAGAAGGGCGTTAAGAGGAACCGATACGCAGTATTTT. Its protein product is CASRRALRGTDTQYF.

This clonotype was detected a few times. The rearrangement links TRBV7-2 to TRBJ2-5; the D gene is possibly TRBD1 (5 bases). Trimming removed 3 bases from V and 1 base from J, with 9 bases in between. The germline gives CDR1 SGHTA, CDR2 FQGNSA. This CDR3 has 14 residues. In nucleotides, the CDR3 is TGTGCCAGCAGCTTTAAAGGGGCCCAAGAGACCCAGTACTTC. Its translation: CASSFKGAQETQYF.

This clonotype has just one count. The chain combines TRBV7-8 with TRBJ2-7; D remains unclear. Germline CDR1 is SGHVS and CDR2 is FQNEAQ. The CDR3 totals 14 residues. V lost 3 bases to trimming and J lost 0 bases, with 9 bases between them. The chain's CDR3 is CASSFRLSSYEQYF. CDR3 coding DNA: TGTGCCAGCAGCTTTAGATTATCCTCCTACGAGCAGTACTTC.

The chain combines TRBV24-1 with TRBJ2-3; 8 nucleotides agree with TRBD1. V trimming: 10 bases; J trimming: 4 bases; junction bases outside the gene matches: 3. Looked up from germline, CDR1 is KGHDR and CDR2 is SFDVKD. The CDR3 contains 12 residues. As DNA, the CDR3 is TGTGCCACTCAGGGGGCGGCAGATACGCAGTATTTT. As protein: CATQGAADTQYF.

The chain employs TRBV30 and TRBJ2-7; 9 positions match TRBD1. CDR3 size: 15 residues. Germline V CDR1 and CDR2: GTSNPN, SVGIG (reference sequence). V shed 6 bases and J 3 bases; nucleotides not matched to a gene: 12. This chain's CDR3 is CACLFPGQGFYEQYF. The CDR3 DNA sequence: TGTGCCTGTCTGTTTCCGGGACAGGGATTCTACGAGCAGTACTTC.

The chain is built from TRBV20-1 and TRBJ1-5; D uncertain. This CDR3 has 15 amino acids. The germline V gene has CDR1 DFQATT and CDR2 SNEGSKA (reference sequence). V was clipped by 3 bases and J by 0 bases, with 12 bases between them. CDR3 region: CSASEGQYSNQPQHF. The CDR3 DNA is TGCAGTGCTAGTGAGGGTCAGTATAGCAATCAGCCCCAGCATTTT.

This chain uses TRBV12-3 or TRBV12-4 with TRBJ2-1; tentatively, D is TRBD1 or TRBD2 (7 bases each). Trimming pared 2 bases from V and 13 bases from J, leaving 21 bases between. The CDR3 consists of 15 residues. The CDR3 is CASSLIRGGEETQFF. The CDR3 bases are TGTGCCAGCAGTTTAATCAGGGGGGGGGAAGAGACCCAGTTCTTC.